The 25 T cell receptor beta chains in this list originate from one sample, sequenced in a study of cytomegalovirus exposure and HLA in healthy donors. Some clones are missing from TCRdb's copy, which holds only in-frame ones; the method was immunoSEQ multiplex PCR. The sample has a few hundred thousand clones, around 80% seen once. Sequences were obtained from PBMCs. Receptors were obtained from a woman in her 30s in good health and CMV-seropositive.

This clone occurred a few times. The chain links TRBV7-9 to TRBJ1-2; TRBD1 matches 9 bases. The CDR3 covers 12 residues. Trimming took 6 bases from V and 8 from J; bases not matched to a gene: 4. Germline V CDR1 and CDR2: SEHNR, FQNEAQ (reference sequence). The CDR3 DNA reads as TGTGCCAGCAGTACAGGGGGCGGAGGCTACACCTTC. It is translated as CASSTGGGGYTF.

The chain combines TRBV15 with TRBJ2-7; the D gene is possibly TRBD2 (6 bases). The V gene lost 6 bases and the J gene lost 4 bases, with 13 bases spanning the gap. The CDR3 spans 13 residues. Germline V gene data show CDR1 as LNHNV and CDR2 as YYDKDF (reference sequence). The CDR3 is CATSRDFKYEQYF. CDR3 in DNA: TGTGCCACCAGTCGGGACTTTAAATACGAGCAGTACTTC.

This clone was found once. The chain combines TRBV13 with TRBJ2-2; D unclear. V dropped 4 bases and J dropped 6 bases, with 12 bases sitting between them. Germline assignment: CDR1 PRHDT and CDR2 FYEKMQ (reference sequence). The CDR3 covers 14 residues. The CDR3 protein is CASSSQSGAGELFF. CDR3 DNA sequence: TGTGCCAGCAGCTCGCAATCTGGGGCCGGGGAGCTGTTTTTT.

This chain uses TRBV29-1 with TRBJ1-3; D gene uncertain. Germline V gene lookup returns CDR1 SQVTM and CDR2 ANQGSEA. V lost 6 bases and J lost 4, with 7 bases in between. The CDR3 is 11 residues long. The CDR3 DNA sequence: TGCAGCGTCTTCCAAGGAAACACCATATATTTT. Protein product: CSVFQGNTIYF.

The chain has TRBV29-1 and TRBJ2-1; 8 nucleotides agree with TRBD2. This CDR3 has 16 amino acids. Germline loops: CDR1 SQVTM, CDR2 ANQGSEA. V shed 7 bases, J shed 4 bases, and the junction held 15 bases outside the gene matches. This chain's CDR3 is CSARGGLGLAYNEQFF. The DNA of the CDR3 is TGCAGCGCCAGAGGAGGGCTAGGACTAGCTTACAATGAGCAGTTCTTC.

This sequence joins TRBV27 and TRBJ2-7, with TRBD1 as a possible D gene (5 bases). The germline gives CDR1 MNHEY, CDR2 SMNVEV (reference sequence). V was clipped by 0 bases and J by 2 bases, with 8 bases between them. The CDR3 has 14 residues. CDR3 region: CASSLSPTAYEQYF. The CDR3 DNA follows: TGTGCCAGCAGTTTATCCCCGACAGCCTACGAGCAGTACTTC.

This sequence joins TRBV5-6 and TRBJ1-2; D remains unclear. The germline V gene has CDR1 SGHDT and CDR2 YYEEEE. Trimming took off 4 bases at V and 4 bases at J, with 11 bases between the two ends. The CDR3 is made up of 13 amino acids. This chain's CDR3 is CASSIDLGYGYTF. The CDR3 DNA sequence: TGTGCCAGCAGCATTGACCTGGGCTATGGCTACACCTTC.

This chain uses TRBV11-2 with TRBJ2-7; D might be TRBD1 (5 bases). Germline values: CDR1 SGHAT, CDR2 FQNNGV. V was shortened by 5 bases and J by 2 bases, with 7 bases between the two germline ends. The CDR3 is made up of 12 amino acids. In DNA form, the CDR3 reads TGTGCCAGCAGCATGACAGCCTACGAGCAGTACTTC. As protein: CASSMTAYEQYF.

A word on this clone: Additional DNA sequences in this sample encode the identical CDR3. This sequence joins TRBV6-5 and TRBJ2-7; 7 bases align to TRBD2. The CDR3 length is 14 residues. V shed 0 bases and J 1 base; nucleotides not matched to a gene: 0. Germline-derived CDR1 and CDR2 are MNHEY and SVGAGI. CDR3 sequence (DNA): TGTGCCAGCAGTTACTCGCGGGGGTCCTACGAGCAGTACTTC. Its translation: CASSYSRGSYEQYF.

J is TRBJ2-7 and V is TRBV7-9, with 9 positions matching TRBD2. Unmatched junction bases numbered 16, after V lost 6 bases and J lost 7 bases. The CDR3 consists of 16 residues. Per the germline V gene, CDR1 is SEHNR and CDR2 is FQNEAQ (reference sequence). CDR3 loop: CASSQLFAGGPEEQYF. The CDR3 DNA reads as TGTGCCAGCAGTCAACTTTTCGCGGGAGGGCCAGAAGAGCAGTACTTC. Drawing the rest from reference TRBV7-9 and TRBJ2-7, the complete variable domain is DTGVSQNPRHKITKRGQNVTFRCDPISEHNRLYWYRQTLGQGPEFLTYFQNEAQLEKSRLLSDRFSAERPKGSFSTLEIQRTEQGDSAMYLCASSQLFAGGPEEQYFGPGTRLTVT.

V usage is TRBV5-5 and J usage is TRBJ1-2; D ambiguous. In germline, CDR1 is SGHKS, CDR2 YYEKEE (reference sequence). Between the trimmed V and J ends, which lost 0 bases and 5 bases, there was a span of 8 bases. The CDR3 totals 13 residues. The CDR3 protein is CASSLASDYGYTF. The CDR3 coding sequence is TGTGCCAGCAGCTTGGCGTCGGATTATGGCTACACCTTC.

This rearrangement joins TRBV7-9 to TRBJ1-4, with 8 nucleotides matching TRBD1. The CDR3 extends over 14 amino acids. V shed 4 bases and J 7 bases; nucleotides not matched to a gene: 5. Germline values: CDR1 SEHNR, CDR2 FQNEAQ (reference sequence). The CDR3 region is CASSSQGGSEKLFF. The DNA of the CDR3 is TGTGCCAGCAGCTCACAGGGGGGAAGTGAAAAACTGTTTTTT.

CDR3 protein: CASSIGEGSNQPQHF. In DNA, the CDR3 is TGTGCCAGTAGTATTGGGGAAGGTAGCAATCAGCCCCAGCATTTT. The V call is TRBV19, the J call TRBJ1-5; D remains unclear. The germline V gene has CDR1 LNHDA and CDR2 SQIVND (reference sequence). The ends were cut back, 3 bases at V and 0 bases at J, with 9 bases in the middle. The length of the CDR3 is 15 residues.

The chain is built from TRBV11-3 and TRBJ2-5, with 8 nucleotides matching TRBD1. The CDR3 consists of 14 residues. V dropped 0 bases and J dropped 5; count of bases not matched to a gene: 2. Germline CDR1 SGHNT, CDR2 YENEEA. CDR3 protein: CASSLDRGRETQYF. In DNA form, the CDR3 reads TGTGCCAGCAGCTTAGACAGGGGGCGGGAGACCCAGTACTTC.

The rearrangement links TRBV28 to TRBJ2-4; maybe TRBD1 (5 bases). V was pared by 6 bases and J by 0 bases, with 9 bases between. Germline values: CDR1 MDHEN, CDR2 SYDVKM. CDR3 length: 14 residues. The CDR3, as DNA: TGTGCCAGCAGGAAAAGGGGAGCCAAAAACATTCAGTACTTC. Protein: CASRKRGAKNIQYF.

The chain employs TRBV10-3 and TRBJ1-1; a possible D gene is TRBD1 (6 bases). V dropped 6 bases and J dropped 1 base, with 12 bases sitting between them. The CDR3 contains 14 residues. Germline V gives CDR1 ENHRY, CDR2 SYGVKD. The CDR3 sequence is CAIRTDRQNTEAFF. In DNA, the CDR3 is TGTGCCATCAGGACGGACAGACAGAACACTGAAGCTTTCTTT.

This clone occurred once. The chain has TRBV13 and TRBJ2-1; 10 bases match TRBD2. The ends lost 1 base at V and 9 bases at J; junction bases unmatched: 12. Germline lookup yields CDR1 PRHDT and CDR2 FYEKMQ (reference sequence). This CDR3 region has 17 residues. CDR3 in DNA: TGTGCCAGCAGCTTAGCGCTAGCGGGAGTAGGAGTGTCTGAGCAGTTCTTC. The encoded protein is CASSLALAGVGVSEQFF.

This chain joins TRBV5-1 and TRBJ1-3; 10 nucleotides match TRBD1. CDR3 length: 17 amino acids. CDR1 and CDR2 (germline): SGHRS, YFSETQ. Unmatched junction bases numbered 7, after V lost 0 bases and J lost 4 bases. The CDR3 loop reads CASSLAGTGVSGNTIYF. The CDR3 bases are TGCGCCAGCAGCTTGGCCGGGACAGGGGTATCCGGAAACACCATATATTTT.

This rearrangement joins TRBV6-4 to TRBJ1-5; 7 bases align to TRBD1. V lost 3 bases to trimming and J lost 7 bases; unmatched junction nucleotides: 3. The CDR3 loop spans 13 amino acids. The germline V gene encodes CDR1 MRHNA and CDR2 SNTAGT. The CDR3 loop reads CASSEGGSQPQHF. CDR3 sequence (DNA): TGTGCCAGCAGTGAAGGGGGCAGCCAGCCCCAGCATTTT.

A single count supports this clone. The chain joins TRBV9 to TRBJ2-7; 7 nucleotides align to TRBD2. The CDR3 is made up of 14 amino acids. CDR1 SGDLS and CDR2 YYNGEE come from the germline V gene. The V segment lost 0 bases and the J segment 3 bases; nucleotides outside the gene matches: 3. In nucleotides, the CDR3 is TGTGCCAGCAGCGTAGGGTCTAGCGGCTACGAGCAGTACTTC. Its translation: CASSVGSSGYEQYF.

J is TRBJ2-5 and V is TRBV27; 7 nucleotides agree with TRBD2. This CDR3 comprises 12 residues. The V gene's germline CDR1 is MNHEY and CDR2 SMNVEV (reference sequence). J gave up 4 bases and V 6 bases, and 2 bases lay outside the gene matches. CDR3 in DNA: TGTGCCAGCAGCGTAGCGGGAGAGACCCAGTACTTC. This gives the protein CASSVAGETQYF.

This chain joins TRBV27 and TRBJ1-5; TRBD1 is a possible D gene (5 bases). This CDR3 has 13 amino acids. V dropped 3 bases and J dropped 5 bases, with 8 bases sitting between them. Germline CDR1 reads MNHEY; CDR2 reads SMNVEV (reference sequence). CDR3 residues: CASSFSGDQPQHF. CDR3 DNA sequence: TGTGCCAGCAGTTTTTCGGGGGATCAGCCCCAGCATTTT.

The V gene is TRBV6-5, the J gene TRBJ1-2; 7 bases are shared with TRBD1. Per germline, CDR1 MNHEY and CDR2 SVGAGI. CDR3 length: 13 residues. The V segment lost 2 bases and the J segment 8 bases; nucleotides outside the gene matches: 5. The CDR3 DNA is TGTGCCAGCAGTTACCTCCAGGGGGGAGGCTACACCTTC. Protein: CASSYLQGGGYTF.

The V gene is TRBV4-1, the J gene TRBJ2-2; TRBD2 might be the D (6 bases). The germline V gene has CDR1 MGHRA and CDR2 YSYEKL. The CDR3 has 14 amino acids. V was trimmed by 6 bases and J by 6 bases, leaving 14 bases between them. CDR3 bases: TGCGCCAGCAGACAGCGGGCAGGTTCCGGGGAGCTGTTTTTT. The encoded protein is CASRQRAGSGELFF.

Only a few counts were recorded for this clone. The rearrangement uses TRBV12-5 and TRBJ2-3; tentatively, D is TRBD2 (5 bases). V dropped 1 base and J dropped 1 base, with 6 bases sitting between them. Germline assignment: CDR1 LGHNT and CDR2 FRNRAP. This CDR3 contains 14 residues. The CDR3 region is CASGLGAGTDTQYF. The CDR3 nucleotides read TGTGCTAGTGGTTTGGGAGCGGGCACAGATACGCAGTATTTT.